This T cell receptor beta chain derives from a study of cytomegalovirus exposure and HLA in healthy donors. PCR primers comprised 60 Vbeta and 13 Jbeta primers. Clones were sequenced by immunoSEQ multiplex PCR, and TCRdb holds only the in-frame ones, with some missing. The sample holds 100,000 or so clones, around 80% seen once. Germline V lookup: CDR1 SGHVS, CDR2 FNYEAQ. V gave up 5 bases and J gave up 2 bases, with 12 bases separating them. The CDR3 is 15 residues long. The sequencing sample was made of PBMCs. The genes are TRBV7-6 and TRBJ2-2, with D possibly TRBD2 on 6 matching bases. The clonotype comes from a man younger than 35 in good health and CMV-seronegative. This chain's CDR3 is CASSQSGLNTGELFF. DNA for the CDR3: TGTGCCAGCAGCCAGAGCGGGCTAAACACCGGGGAGCTGTTTTTT.